The T cell receptor beta chain under discussion was sequenced for a study of control samples from healthy donors and cancer patients. Sequencing used immunoSEQ multiplex PCR; TCRdb keeps in-frame clones, though not all of them. The profile covers fewer than 60,000 clones, with around 87% appearing a single time and approximately 12% taken by the ten largest. This clone was found a few times. The receptor comes from a woman aged 55-70 years with lung cancer. The sequenced material came from PBMCs.

The CDR3, as DNA: TGTGCCAGCAGCACAGGGACAGGGAGGGAAGAGACCCAGTACTTC. Amino acids: CASSTGTGREETQYF. The chain uses TRBV7-9 and TRBJ2-5; 9 nucleotides align to TRBD1. The CDR3 runs to 15 residues. From germline, CDR1 is SEHNR and CDR2 FQNEAQ (reference sequence). V gave up 5 bases and J gave up 3 bases; unmatched junction bases: 7.